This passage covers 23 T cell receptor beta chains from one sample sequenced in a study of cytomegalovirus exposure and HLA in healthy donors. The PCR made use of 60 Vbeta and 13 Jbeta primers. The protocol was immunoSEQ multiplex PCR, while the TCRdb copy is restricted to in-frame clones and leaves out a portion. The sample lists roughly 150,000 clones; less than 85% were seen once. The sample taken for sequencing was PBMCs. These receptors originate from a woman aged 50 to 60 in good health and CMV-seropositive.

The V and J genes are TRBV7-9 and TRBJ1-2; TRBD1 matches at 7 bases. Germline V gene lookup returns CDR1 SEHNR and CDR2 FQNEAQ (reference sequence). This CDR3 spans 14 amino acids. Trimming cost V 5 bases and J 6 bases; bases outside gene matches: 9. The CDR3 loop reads CASSPTGQNNGYTF. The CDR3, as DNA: TGTGCCAGCAGCCCTACGGGACAGAATAATGGCTACACCTTC.

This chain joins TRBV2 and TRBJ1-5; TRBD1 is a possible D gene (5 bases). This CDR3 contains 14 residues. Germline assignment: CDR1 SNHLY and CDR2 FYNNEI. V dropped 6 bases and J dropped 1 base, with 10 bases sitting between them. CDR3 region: CASRKQGSNQPQHF. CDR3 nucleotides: TGTGCCAGCAGGAAGCAGGGAAGCAATCAGCCCCAGCATTTT. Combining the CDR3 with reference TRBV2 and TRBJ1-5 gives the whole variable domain EPEVTQTPSHQVTQMGQEVILRCVPISNHLYFYWYRQILGQKVEFLVSFYNNEISEKSEIFDDQFSVERPDGSNFTLKIRSTKLEDSAMYFCASRKQGSNQPQHFGDGTRLSIL.

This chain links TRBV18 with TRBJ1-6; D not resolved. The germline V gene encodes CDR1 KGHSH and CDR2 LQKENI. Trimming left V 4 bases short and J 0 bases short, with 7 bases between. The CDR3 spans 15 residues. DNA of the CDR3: TGTGCCAGCTCACTTGGCAGCTCCTATAATTCACCCCTCCACTTT. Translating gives CASSLGSSYNSPLHF.

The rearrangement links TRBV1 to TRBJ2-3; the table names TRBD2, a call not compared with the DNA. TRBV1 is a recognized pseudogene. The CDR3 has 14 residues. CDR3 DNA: TGCACCAGCAGCCAAAGCGTCCGTACAGATACGCAGTATTTT. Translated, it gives CTSSQSVRTDTQYF.

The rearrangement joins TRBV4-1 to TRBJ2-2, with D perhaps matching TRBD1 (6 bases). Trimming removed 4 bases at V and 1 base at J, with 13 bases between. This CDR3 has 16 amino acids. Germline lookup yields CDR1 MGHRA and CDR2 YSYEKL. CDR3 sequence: CASSPLTTGNTGELFF. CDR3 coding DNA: TGCGCCAGCAGCCCCCTTACGACAGGGAACACCGGGGAGCTGTTTTTT.

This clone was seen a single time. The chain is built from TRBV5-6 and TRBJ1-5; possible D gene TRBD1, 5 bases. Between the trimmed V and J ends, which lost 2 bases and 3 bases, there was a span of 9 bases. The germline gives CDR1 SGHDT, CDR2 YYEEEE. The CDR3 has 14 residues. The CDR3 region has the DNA TGTGCCAGCAGCTTCGGCAGGGCCAATCAGCCCCAGCATTTT. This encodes CASSFGRANQPQHF.

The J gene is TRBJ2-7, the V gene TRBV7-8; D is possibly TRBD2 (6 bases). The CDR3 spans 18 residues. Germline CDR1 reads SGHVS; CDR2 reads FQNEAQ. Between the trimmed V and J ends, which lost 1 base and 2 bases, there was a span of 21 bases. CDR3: CASSLGGLGGPSAYEQYF. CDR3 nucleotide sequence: TGTGCCAGCAGCTTAGGAGGTCTCGGTGGGCCTAGCGCCTACGAGCAGTACTTC.

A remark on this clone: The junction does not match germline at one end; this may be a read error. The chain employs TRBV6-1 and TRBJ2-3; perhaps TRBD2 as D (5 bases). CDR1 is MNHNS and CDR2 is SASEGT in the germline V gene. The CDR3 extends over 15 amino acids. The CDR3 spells CASREGSLYTDTQYF. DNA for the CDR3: TGTGCCAGCAGGGAAGGGAGCCTCTACACAGATACGCAGTATTTT.

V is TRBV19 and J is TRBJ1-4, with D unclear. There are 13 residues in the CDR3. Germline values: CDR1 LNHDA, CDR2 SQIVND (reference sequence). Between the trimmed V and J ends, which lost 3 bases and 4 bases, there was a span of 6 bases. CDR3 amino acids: CASSMRNNEKLFF. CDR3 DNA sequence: TGTGCCAGTAGTATGCGCAATAATGAAAAACTGTTTTTT.

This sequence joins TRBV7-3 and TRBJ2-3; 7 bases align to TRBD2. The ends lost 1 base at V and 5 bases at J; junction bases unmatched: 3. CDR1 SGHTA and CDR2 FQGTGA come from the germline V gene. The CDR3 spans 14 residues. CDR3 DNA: TGTGCCAGCAGCTTAAATGCGGGGGTAGATACGCAGTATTTT. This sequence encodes CASSLNAGVDTQYF.

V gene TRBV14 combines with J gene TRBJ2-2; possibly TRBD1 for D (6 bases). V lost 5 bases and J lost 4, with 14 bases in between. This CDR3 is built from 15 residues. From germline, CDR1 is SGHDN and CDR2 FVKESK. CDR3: CASSYHRGGTGELFF. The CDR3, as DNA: TGTGCCAGCAGCTACCACCGAGGGGGCACCGGGGAGCTGTTTTTT.

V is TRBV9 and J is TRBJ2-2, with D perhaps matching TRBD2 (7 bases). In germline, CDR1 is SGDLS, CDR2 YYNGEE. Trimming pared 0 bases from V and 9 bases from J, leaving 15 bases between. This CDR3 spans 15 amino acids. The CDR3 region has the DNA TGTGCCAGCAGCGTAGGGGGGGGCGAATCCCGGGAGCTGTTTTTT. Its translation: CASSVGGGESRELFF.

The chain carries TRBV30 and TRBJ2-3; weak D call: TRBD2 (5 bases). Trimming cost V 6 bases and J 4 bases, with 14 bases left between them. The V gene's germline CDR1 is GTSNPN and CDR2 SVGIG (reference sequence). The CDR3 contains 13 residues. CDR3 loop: CACLRGSADTQYF. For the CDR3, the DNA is TGTGCCTGTTTACGTGGGAGCGCAGATACGCAGTATTTT.

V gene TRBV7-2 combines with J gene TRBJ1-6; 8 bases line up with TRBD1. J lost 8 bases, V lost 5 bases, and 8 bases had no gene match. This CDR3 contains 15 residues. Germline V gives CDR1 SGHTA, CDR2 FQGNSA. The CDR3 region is CASSHRDRWDSPLHF. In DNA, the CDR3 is TGTGCCAGCAGCCACAGGGACAGGTGGGATTCACCCCTCCACTTT. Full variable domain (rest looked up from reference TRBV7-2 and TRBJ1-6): GAGVSQSPSNKVTEKGKDVELRCDPISGHTALYWYRQSLGQGLEFLIYFQGNSAPDKSGLPSDRFSAERTGGSVSTLTIQRTQQEDSAVYLCASSHRDRWDSPLHFGNGTRLTVT.

This chain's CDR3 is CASRVTSGGINEQFF. CDR3 in DNA: TGCGCCAGCAGGGTTACCAGCGGGGGAATCAATGAGCAGTTCTTC. The J gene is TRBJ2-1, the V gene TRBV5-1, with 8 bases fitting TRBD2. Germline lookup yields CDR1 SGHRS and CDR2 YFSETQ. Trimming removed 5 bases from V and 6 bases from J; junction bases left unmatched: 10. The CDR3 covers 15 residues.

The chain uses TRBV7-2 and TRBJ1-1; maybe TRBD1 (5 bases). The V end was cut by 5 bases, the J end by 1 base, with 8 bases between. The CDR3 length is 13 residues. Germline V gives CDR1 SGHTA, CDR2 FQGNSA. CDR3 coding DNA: TGTGCCAGCAGCAACAGGCAGAACACTGAAGCTTTCTTT. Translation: CASSNRQNTEAFF.

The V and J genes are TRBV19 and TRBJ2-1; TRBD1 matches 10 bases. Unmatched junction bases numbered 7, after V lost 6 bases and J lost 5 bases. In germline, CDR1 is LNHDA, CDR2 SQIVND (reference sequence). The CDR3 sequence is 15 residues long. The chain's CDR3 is CASSRTGTGDNEQFF. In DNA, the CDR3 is TGTGCCAGTAGCAGAACCGGGACAGGGGACAATGAGCAGTTCTTC.

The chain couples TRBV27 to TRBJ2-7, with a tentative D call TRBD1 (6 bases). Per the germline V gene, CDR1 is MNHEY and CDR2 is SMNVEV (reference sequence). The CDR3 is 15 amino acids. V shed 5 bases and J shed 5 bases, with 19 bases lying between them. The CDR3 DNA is TGTGCCAGCAGTGCAAGCCCCACAGGGATCGACGAGCAGTACTTC. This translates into CASSASPTGIDEQYF.

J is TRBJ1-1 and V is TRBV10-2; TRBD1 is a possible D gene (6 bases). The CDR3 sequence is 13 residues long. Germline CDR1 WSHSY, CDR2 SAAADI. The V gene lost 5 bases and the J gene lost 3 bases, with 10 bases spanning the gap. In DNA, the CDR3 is TGCGCCAGCAGTACAAAGGGGGACACTGAAGCTTTCTTT. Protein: CASSTKGDTEAFF.

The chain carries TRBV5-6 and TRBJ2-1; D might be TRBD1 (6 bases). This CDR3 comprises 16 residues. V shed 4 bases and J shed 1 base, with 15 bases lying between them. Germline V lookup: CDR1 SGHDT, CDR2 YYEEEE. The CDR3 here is CASSPVGQGSYNEQFF. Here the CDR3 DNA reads TGTGCCAGCAGCCCGGTAGGGCAGGGGTCCTACAATGAGCAGTTCTTC.

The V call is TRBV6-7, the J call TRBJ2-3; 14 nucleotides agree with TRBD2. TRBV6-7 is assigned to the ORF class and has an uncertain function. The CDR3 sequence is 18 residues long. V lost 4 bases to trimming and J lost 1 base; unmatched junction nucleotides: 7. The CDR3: CASSFDPGLAGGTDTQYF. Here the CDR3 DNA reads TGTGCCAGCAGTTTCGATCCGGGACTAGCGGGGGGCACAGATACGCAGTATTTT.

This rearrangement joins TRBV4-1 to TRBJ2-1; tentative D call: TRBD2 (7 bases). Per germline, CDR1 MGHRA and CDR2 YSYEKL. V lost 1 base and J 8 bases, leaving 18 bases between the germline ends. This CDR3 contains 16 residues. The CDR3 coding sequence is TGCGCCAGCAGCCAAGGGTGGGGGGGGCGTTCTGATGAGCAGTTCTTC. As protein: CASSQGWGGRSDEQFF.

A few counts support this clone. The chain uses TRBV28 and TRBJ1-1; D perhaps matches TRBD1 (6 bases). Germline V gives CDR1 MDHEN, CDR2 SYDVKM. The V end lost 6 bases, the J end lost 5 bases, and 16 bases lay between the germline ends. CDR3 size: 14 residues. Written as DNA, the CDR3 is TGTGCCAGCAGCTCCAGGGGCCGGAGAACTGAAGCTTTCTTT. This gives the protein CASSSRGRRTEAFF.